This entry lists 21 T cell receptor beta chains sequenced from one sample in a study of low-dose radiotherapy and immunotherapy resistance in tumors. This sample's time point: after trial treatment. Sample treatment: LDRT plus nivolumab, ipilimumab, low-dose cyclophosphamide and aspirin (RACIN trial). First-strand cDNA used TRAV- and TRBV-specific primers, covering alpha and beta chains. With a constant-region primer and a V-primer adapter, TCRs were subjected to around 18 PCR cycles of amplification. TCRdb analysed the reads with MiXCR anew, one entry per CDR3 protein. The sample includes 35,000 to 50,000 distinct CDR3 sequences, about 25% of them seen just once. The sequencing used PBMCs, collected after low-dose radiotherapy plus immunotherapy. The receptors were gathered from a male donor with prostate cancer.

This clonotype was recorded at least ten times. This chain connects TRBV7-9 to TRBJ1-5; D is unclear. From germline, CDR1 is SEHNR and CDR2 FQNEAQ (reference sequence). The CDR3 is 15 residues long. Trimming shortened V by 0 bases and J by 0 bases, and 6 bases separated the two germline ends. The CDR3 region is CASSLAPYSNQPQHF. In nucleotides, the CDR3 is TGTGCCAGCAGCTTAGCGCCGTATAGCAATCAGCCCCAGCATTTT.

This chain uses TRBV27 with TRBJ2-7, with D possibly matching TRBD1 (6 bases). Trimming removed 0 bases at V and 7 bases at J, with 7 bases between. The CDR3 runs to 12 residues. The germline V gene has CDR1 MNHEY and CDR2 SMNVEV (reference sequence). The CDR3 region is CASSLSQGEQYF. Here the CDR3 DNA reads TGTGCCAGCAGTTTATCCCAGGGGGAGCAGTACTTC.

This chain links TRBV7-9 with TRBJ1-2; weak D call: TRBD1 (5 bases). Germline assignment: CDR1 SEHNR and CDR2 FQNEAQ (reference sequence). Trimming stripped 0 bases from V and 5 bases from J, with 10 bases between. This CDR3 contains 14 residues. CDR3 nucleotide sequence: TGTGCCAGCAGCTTAGCAGGGGAACGGTATGGCTACACCTTC. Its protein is CASSLAGERYGYTF. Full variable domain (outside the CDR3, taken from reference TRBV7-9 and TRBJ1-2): DTGVSQNPRHKITKRGQNVTFRCDPISEHNRLYWYRQTLGQGPEFLTYFQNEAQLEKSRLLSDRFSAERPKGSFSTLEIQRTEQGDSAMYLCASSLAGERYGYTFGSGTRLTVV.

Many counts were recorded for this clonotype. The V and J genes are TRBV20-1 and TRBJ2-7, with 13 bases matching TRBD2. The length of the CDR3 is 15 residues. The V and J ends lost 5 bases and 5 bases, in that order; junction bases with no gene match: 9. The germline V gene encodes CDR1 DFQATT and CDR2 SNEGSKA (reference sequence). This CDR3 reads CSAPWTSGRIHEQYF. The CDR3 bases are TGCAGTGCTCCGTGGACTAGCGGGAGAATCCACGAGCAGTACTTC.

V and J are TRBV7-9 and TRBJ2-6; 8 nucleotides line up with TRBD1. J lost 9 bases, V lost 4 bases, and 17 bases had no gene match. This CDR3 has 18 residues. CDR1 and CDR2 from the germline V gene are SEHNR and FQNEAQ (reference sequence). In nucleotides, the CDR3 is TGTGCCAGCAGCTCCTATGGGACAGGCCCAAGTAGGGACAACGTCCTGACTTTC. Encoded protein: CASSSYGTGPSRDNVLTF. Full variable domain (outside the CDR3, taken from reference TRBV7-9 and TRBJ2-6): DTGVSQNPRHKITKRGQNVTFRCDPISEHNRLYWYRQTLGQGPEFLTYFQNEAQLEKSRLLSDRFSAERPKGSFSTLEIQRTEQGDSAMYLCASSSYGTGPSRDNVLTFGAGSRLTVL.

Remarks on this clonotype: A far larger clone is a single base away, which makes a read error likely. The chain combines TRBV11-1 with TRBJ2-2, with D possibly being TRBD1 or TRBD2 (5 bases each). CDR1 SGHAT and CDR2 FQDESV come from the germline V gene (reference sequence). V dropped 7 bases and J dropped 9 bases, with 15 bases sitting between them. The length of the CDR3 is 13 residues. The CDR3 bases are TGTGCCAGCACCTCGGGACGTCCATGGGAGCTGTTTTTT. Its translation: CASTSGRPWELFF.

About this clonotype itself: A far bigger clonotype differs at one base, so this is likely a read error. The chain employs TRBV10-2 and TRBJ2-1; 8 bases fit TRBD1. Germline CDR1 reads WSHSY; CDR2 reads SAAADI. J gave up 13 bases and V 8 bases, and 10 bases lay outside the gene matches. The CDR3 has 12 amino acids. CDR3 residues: CASQGARETQFF. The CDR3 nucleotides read TGCGCCAGCCAGGGGGCCCGGGAGACCCAGTTCTTC.

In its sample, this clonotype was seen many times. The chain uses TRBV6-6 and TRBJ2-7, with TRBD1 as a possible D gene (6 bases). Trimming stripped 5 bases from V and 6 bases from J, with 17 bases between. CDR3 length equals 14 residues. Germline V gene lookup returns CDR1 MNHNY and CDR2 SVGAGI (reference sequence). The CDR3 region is CASSPMGTRGEQYF. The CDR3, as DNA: TGTGCCAGCAGTCCTATGGGGACACGGGGCGAGCAGTACTTC.

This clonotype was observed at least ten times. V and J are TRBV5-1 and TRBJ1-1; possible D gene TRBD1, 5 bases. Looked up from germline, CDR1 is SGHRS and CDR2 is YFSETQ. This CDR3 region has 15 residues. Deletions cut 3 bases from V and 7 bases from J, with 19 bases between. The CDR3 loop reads CASSSVGASIIEAFF. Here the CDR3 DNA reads TGCGCCAGCAGCTCTGTCGGGGCTTCTATTATTGAAGCTTTCTTT. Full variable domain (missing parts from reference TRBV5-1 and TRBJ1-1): KAGVTQTPRYLIKTRGQQVTLSCSPISGHRSVSWYQQTPGQGLQFLFEYFSETQRNKGNFPGRFSGRQFSNSRSEMNVSTLELGDSALYLCASSSVGASIIEAFFGQGTRLTVV.

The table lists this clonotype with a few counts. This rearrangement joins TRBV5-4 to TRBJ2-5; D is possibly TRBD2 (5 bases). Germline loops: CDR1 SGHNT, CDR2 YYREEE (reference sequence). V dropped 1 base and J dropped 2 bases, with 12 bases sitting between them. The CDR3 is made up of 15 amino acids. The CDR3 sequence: CASSLPYGKQETQYF. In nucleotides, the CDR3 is TGTGCCAGCAGCTTGCCTTACGGGAAGCAAGAGACCCAGTACTTC.

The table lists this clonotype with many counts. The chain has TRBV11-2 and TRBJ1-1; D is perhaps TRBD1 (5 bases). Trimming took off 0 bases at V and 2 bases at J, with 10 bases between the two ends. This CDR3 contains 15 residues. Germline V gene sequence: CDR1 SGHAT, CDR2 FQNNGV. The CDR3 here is CASSLEGRINTEAFF. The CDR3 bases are TGTGCCAGCAGCTTAGAGGGACGGATAAACACTGAAGCTTTCTTT.

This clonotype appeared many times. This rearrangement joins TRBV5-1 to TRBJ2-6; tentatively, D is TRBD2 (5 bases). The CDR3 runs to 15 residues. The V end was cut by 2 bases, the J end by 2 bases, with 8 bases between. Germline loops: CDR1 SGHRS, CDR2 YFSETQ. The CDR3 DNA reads TGCGCCAGCAGCTTCGGGAACCCTGGGGCCAACGTCCTGACTTTC. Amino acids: CASSFGNPGANVLTF.

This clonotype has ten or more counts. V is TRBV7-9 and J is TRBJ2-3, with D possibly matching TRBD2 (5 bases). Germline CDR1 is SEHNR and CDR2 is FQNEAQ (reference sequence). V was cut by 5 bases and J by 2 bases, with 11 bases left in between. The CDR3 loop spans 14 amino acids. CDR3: CASSLGVYTDTQYF. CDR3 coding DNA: TGTGCCAGCAGCCTGGGAGTTTACACAGATACGCAGTATTTT.

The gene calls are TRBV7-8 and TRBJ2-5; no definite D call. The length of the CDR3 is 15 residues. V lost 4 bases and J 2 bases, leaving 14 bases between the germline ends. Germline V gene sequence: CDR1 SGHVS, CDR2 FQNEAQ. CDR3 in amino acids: CASSSPSDLQETQYF. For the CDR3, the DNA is TGTGCCAGCAGCTCGCCGTCTGATTTACAAGAGACCCAGTACTTC.

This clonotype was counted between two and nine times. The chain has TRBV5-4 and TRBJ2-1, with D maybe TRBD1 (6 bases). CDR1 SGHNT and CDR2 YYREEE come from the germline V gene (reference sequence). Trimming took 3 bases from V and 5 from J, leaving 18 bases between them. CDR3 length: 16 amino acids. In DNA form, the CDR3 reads TGTGCCAGCAGCTCGGGACAACATTCCTACAACAATGAGCAGTTCTTC. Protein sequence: CASSSGQHSYNNEQFF.

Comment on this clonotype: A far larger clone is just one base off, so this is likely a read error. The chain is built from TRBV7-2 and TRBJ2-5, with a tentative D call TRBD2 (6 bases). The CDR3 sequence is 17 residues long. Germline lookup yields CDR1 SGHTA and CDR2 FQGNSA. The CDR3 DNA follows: TGTGCCAGCAGTGTGCCGTCCGGGACGGTGGATCGGGAGACCCATTACTTC. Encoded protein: CASSVPSGTVDRETHYF. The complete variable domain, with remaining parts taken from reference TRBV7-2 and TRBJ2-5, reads GAGVSQSPSNKVTEKGKDVELRCDPISGHTALYWYRQSLGQGLEFLIYFQGNSAPDKSGLPSDRFSAERTGGSVSTLTIQRTQQEDSAVYLCASSVPSGTVDRETHYFGPGTRLLVL.

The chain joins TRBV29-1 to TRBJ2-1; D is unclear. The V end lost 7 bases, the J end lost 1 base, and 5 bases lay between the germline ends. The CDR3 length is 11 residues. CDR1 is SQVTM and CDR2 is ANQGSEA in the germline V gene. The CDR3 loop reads CSERSYNEQFF. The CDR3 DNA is TGCAGCGAGAGATCCTACAATGAGCAGTTCTTC.

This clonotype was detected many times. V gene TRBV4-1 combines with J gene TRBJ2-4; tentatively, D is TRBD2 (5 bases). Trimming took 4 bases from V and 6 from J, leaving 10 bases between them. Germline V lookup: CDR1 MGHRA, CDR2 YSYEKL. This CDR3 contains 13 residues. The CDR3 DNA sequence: TGCGCCAGCAGCCTGGGCGGAGGAAACATTCAGTACTTC. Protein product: CASSLGGGNIQYF.

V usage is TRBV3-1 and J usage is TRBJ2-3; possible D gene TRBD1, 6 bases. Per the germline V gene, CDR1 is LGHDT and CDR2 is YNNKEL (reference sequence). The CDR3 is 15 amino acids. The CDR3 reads CASGSWGPDTDTQYF. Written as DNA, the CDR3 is TGTGCTAGTGGTTCCTGGGGGCCGGACACAGATACGCAGTATTTT.

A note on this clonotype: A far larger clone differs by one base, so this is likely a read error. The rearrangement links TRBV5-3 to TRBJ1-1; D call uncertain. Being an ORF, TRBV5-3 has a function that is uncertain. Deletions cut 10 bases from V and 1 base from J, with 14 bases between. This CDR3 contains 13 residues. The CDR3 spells CAGSPDSNTEAFF. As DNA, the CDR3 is TGTGCCGGCAGCCCCGACTCGAACACTGAAGCTTTCTTT.

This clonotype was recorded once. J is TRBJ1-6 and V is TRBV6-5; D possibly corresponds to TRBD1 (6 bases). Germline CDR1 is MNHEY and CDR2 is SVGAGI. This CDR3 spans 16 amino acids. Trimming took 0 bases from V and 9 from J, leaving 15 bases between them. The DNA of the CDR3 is TGTGCCAGCAGTTACTCGAACGGGGGCGGAAGTTCACCCCTCCACTTT. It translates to CASSYSNGGGSSPLHF.